Listed here are 32 T cell receptor beta chains from one sample, sequenced in a study of blood T cell repertoires in COVID-19. TCRdb's table, derived via immunoSEQ multiplex PCR, lists solely in-frame clones and lacks some. The sample comprises approximately 94,000 clones, more than 80% of which are singletons, and 24% rests with the top ten. Material: peripheral blood. Receptors were obtained from a human donor in a cohort sampled during active COVID-19.

The chain has TRBV3-1 (or the pseudogene TRBV3-2) and TRBJ1-1, with D unresolved. This CDR3 is built from 15 residues. CDR1 and CDR2 (germline): LGHDT, YNNKEL (reference sequence). Trimming took off 1 base at V and 3 bases at J, with 12 bases between the two ends. This chain's CDR3 is CASSQASQIHTEAFF. The CDR3 DNA reads as TGTGCCAGCAGCCAAGCGTCACAAATCCACACTGAAGCTTTCTTT.

V is TRBV4-1 and J is TRBJ1-2; 9 nucleotides agree with TRBD1. Germline V gene data show CDR1 as MGHRA and CDR2 as YSYEKL. Unmatched junction bases numbered 7, after V lost 1 base and J lost 4 bases. This CDR3 has 16 amino acids. CDR3 protein: CASSQALTGGIYGYTF. The CDR3 nucleotides read TGCGCCAGCAGCCAAGCTTTGACAGGGGGTATCTATGGCTACACCTTC.

The CDR3 DNA reads TGTGCCAGTGTTTTCGGGGGGGCTTTCAATGAGCAGTTCTTC. This translates into CASVFGGAFNEQFF. The chain employs TRBV2 and TRBJ2-1; 8 nucleotides align to TRBD2. V shed 9 bases and J 6 bases; nucleotides not matched to a gene: 10. The length of the CDR3 is 14 residues. The germline gives CDR1 SNHLY, CDR2 FYNNEI.

The chain couples TRBV7-9 to TRBJ1-1; D is unclear. Trimming removed 1 base from V and 2 bases from J, with 14 bases in between. The CDR3 has 16 amino acids. Germline V CDR1 and CDR2: SEHNR, FQNEAQ (reference sequence). This chain's CDR3 is CASSLDWATRNTEAFF. The CDR3 coding sequence is TGTGCCAGCAGCTTAGATTGGGCCACGCGAAACACTGAAGCTTTCTTT.

This rearrangement joins TRBV5-6 to TRBJ1-2, with 8 positions matching TRBD1. With V trimmed by 4 bases and J by 4 bases, 3 bases remained unmatched. Germline V gene lookup returns CDR1 SGHDT and CDR2 YYEEEE. The CDR3 is 13 residues long. This CDR3 reads CASSPDRAYGYTF. The DNA of the CDR3 is TGTGCCAGCAGCCCGGACAGGGCCTATGGCTACACCTTC.

V is TRBV9 and J is TRBJ2-6, with a possible D match to TRBD1 (6 bases). The V gene's germline CDR1 is SGDLS and CDR2 YYNGEE. The CDR3 has 16 amino acids. The V end was cut by 4 bases, the J end by 4 bases, with 15 bases between. The DNA for the CDR3 is TGTGCCAGCAGCTCCACTACAGGGATAGGGGCCAACGTCCTGACTTTC. This sequence encodes CASSSTTGIGANVLTF.

This chain joins TRBV4-1 and TRBJ1-1; D perhaps matches TRBD1 (5 bases). CDR1 and CDR2 (germline): MGHRA, YSYEKL. This CDR3 has 17 residues. V lost 4 bases, J lost 5 bases, and 23 bases lay in between. CDR3 sequence: CASSREGRVGMGTEAFF. The CDR3 DNA reads as TGCGCCAGCAGCCGAGAGGGCAGGGTAGGGATGGGGACTGAAGCTTTCTTT.

The chain uses TRBV7-6 and TRBJ2-1; D gene ambiguous. Trimming removed 2 bases at V and 2 bases at J, with 10 bases between. Germline V lookup: CDR1 SGHVS, CDR2 FNYEAQ. The CDR3 length is 15 residues. The CDR3 coding sequence is TGTGCCAGCAGCTTAATTGGGCAAGCCTACAATGAGCAGTTCTTC. It specifies CASSLIGQAYNEQFF.

V is TRBV19 and J is TRBJ2-2; tentative D call: TRBD2 (6 bases). The CDR3 has 15 residues. V lost 1 base, J lost 1 base, and 7 bases lay in between. Germline V gives CDR1 LNHDA, CDR2 SQIVND (reference sequence). DNA for the CDR3: TGTGCCAGTAGTATAGGCGGGGTGAACACCGGGGAGCTGTTTTTT. Translating gives CASSIGGVNTGELFF.

The chain employs TRBV7-8 and TRBJ2-5; 12 positions match TRBD2. CDR3 length: 15 amino acids. Germline V gives CDR1 SGHVS, CDR2 FQNEAQ. V dropped 5 bases and J dropped 3; count of bases not matched to a gene: 4. CDR3 sequence reads: CASSPRLAGEETQYF. Here the CDR3 DNA reads TGTGCCAGCAGCCCGAGACTAGCGGGAGAAGAGACCCAGTACTTC. Full variable domain (missing parts from reference TRBV7-8 and TRBJ2-5): GAGVSQSPRYKVAKRGQDVALRCDPISGHVSLFWYQQALGQGPEFLTYFQNEAQLDKSGLPSDRFFAERPEGSVSTLKIQRTQQEDSAVYLCASSPRLAGEETQYFGPGTRLLVL.

This chain links TRBV28 with TRBJ1-2; 7 bases agree with TRBD1. The J segment lost 4 bases and the V segment lost 6 bases, leaving 5 bases of the junction unmatched. CDR3 length equals 13 residues. The germline CDR1 and CDR2 sequences are MDHEN and SYDVKM. The CDR3 loop reads CASRQTGSYGYTF. The CDR3 DNA sequence: TGTGCCAGCAGACAGACAGGGTCCTATGGCTACACCTTC.

A single count supports this clone. The chain has TRBV7-9 and TRBJ1-6; 8 nucleotides line up with TRBD1. Trimming cost V 1 base and J 3 bases; bases outside gene matches: 2. This CDR3 contains 16 residues. Germline V lookup: CDR1 SEHNR, CDR2 FQNEAQ (reference sequence). CDR3 nucleotide sequence: TGTGCCAGCAGCTTAGGGACAGGGTTCTATAATTCACCCCTCCACTTT. Protein: CASSLGTGFYNSPLHF.

This clone was recorded a few times. The genes are TRBV2 and TRBJ2-5; 9 bases fit TRBD2. CDR1 is SNHLY, CDR2 FYNNEI, per germline. This CDR3 has 14 residues. The J segment lost 4 bases and the V segment lost 10 bases, leaving 10 bases of the junction unmatched. The CDR3 region has the DNA TGTGCCACCACTCCGGGACTAGCAAGAGAGACCCAGTACTTC. Translated: CATTPGLARETQYF.

The chain joins TRBV24-1 to TRBJ2-1; 15 bases are shared with TRBD2. V was clipped by 4 bases and J by 5 bases; unmatched bases: 5. The CDR3 is made up of 17 amino acids. Germline loops: CDR1 KGHDR, CDR2 SFDVKD. The CDR3 protein is CATSDTGTSGRHNEQFF. The CDR3 DNA is TGTGCCACCAGTGACACCGGGACTAGCGGGAGGCACAATGAGCAGTTCTTC.

This clone was observed a single time. The chain has TRBV25-1 and TRBJ2-5; 10 bases map to TRBD2. The CDR3 contains 14 residues. Losses at the gene ends were 2 bases for V and 9 bases for J; bases not matched to a gene: 6. Germline V lookup: CDR1 MGHDK, CDR2 SYGVNS. The CDR3 DNA is TGTGCCAGCAGTGAAAGGGCTAGCGGGAGTGCCCAGTACTTC. Amino acids: CASSERASGSAQYF.

The J gene is TRBJ2-5, the V gene TRBV18, with D perhaps matching TRBD1 (5 bases). CDR1 and CDR2 from the germline V gene are KGHSH and LQKENI. Deletions cut 2 bases from V and 1 base from J, with 8 bases between. The CDR3 has 14 residues. The DNA for the CDR3 is TGTGCCAGCTCACCAACGACAGTCCAAGAGACCCAGTACTTC. It yields the protein CASSPTTVQETQYF.

V gene TRBV6-5 combines with J gene TRBJ1-6; D not certain. The germline CDR1 and CDR2 sequences are MNHEY and SVGAGI. Trimming shortened V by 2 bases and J by 9 bases, and 14 bases separated the two germline ends. The CDR3 contains 15 residues. CDR3 loop: CASSYETAGGSPLHF. As DNA, the CDR3 is TGTGCCAGCAGTTACGAAACGGCAGGAGGTTCACCCCTCCACTTT.

The chain links TRBV5-1 to TRBJ2-5, with 7 bases aligning to TRBD1. CDR3 size: 15 residues. The germline V gene encodes CDR1 SGHRS and CDR2 YFSETQ. After removal of 2 bases from V and 4 bases from J, the junction contained 8 bases not matched to a gene. The CDR3 coding sequence is TGCGCCAGCAGCTTAGTACAGGGGTCCCCAGAGACCCAGTACTTC. Its translation: CASSLVQGSPETQYF.

V and J are TRBV11-3 and TRBJ2-5; TRBD2 matches 15 bases. This CDR3 has 17 amino acids. Trimming cost V 5 bases and J 0 bases; bases outside gene matches: 4. Germline V gene sequence: CDR1 SGHNT, CDR2 YENEEA. CDR3 sequence (DNA): TGTGCCAGCAGCCCCGGGACTAGCGGGGGGTACCAAGAGACCCAGTACTTC. This encodes CASSPGTSGGYQETQYF.

The V gene is TRBV5-4, the J gene TRBJ2-5; 10 bases fit TRBD1. CDR1 SGHNT and CDR2 YYREEE come from the germline V gene (reference sequence). V lost 3 bases, J lost 2 bases, and 4 bases stayed unmatched. The CDR3 totals 15 residues. This chain's CDR3 is CASSYGQGVQETQYF. In nucleotides, the CDR3 is TGTGCCAGCAGCTACGGACAGGGGGTTCAAGAGACCCAGTACTTC.

The chain uses TRBV6-5 and TRBJ1-4; TRBD1 is a possible D gene (6 bases). The CDR3 loop spans 15 amino acids. Per the germline V gene, CDR1 is MNHEY and CDR2 is SVGAGI. Trimming left V 5 bases short and J 3 bases short, with 13 bases between. The CDR3 DNA sequence: TGTGCCAGCAGTCCGCAGGGGCTTCCTAATGAAAAACTGTTTTTT. Translated: CASSPQGLPNEKLFF.

This clone turned up a few times. This chain uses TRBV2 with TRBJ1-6, with a tentative D call TRBD1 (6 bases). The length of the CDR3 is 15 residues. Germline V gene data show CDR1 as SNHLY and CDR2 as FYNNEI. With 6 bases removed from V and 0 bases from J, the gap between germline ends came to 9 bases. This CDR3 reads CASRGQSSYNSPLHF. DNA for the CDR3: TGTGCCAGCAGAGGACAGAGCTCCTATAATTCACCCCTCCACTTT.

The CDR3 nucleotides are TGTGCCAGCAGCCTCCGGGACAGGGGGTCCTACGAGCAGTACTTC. Translating gives CASSLRDRGSYEQYF. The chain combines TRBV11-2 with TRBJ2-7, with 11 bases lining up with TRBD1. CDR1 and CDR2 (germline): SGHAT, FQNNGV. Trimming at V came to 5 bases and at J to 1 base, leaving 4 bases not matched to a gene. The CDR3 sequence is 15 residues long.

J is TRBJ1-1 and V is TRBV5-1; D gene ambiguous. The germline V and J ends were trimmed by 4 bases and 2 bases, with 18 bases remaining between them. This CDR3 contains 16 residues. Germline CDR1 reads SGHRS; CDR2 reads YFSETQ. CDR3 in amino acids: CASSPGDRDYNTEAFF. As DNA, the CDR3 is TGCGCCAGCAGCCCGGGAGACCGGGATTACAACACTGAAGCTTTCTTT.

This chain uses TRBV19 with TRBJ1-5; 7 bases agree with TRBD1. Germline V gives CDR1 LNHDA, CDR2 SQIVND (reference sequence). This CDR3 is 16 amino acids long. Trimming cost V 1 base and J 8 bases; bases outside gene matches: 11. Here the CDR3 DNA reads TGTGCCAGTAGTATAGGAGGGGGCCCTACGGGGGAGCCCCAGCATTTT. This sequence encodes CASSIGGGPTGEPQHF.

The chain uses TRBV5-5 and TRBJ2-3; 7 bases line up with TRBD2. Germline values: CDR1 SGHKS, CDR2 YYEKEE (reference sequence). Unmatched junction bases numbered 3, after V lost 1 base and J lost 4 bases. The CDR3 contains 14 residues. The CDR3 loop reads CASSLRLAADTQYF. CDR3 DNA sequence: TGTGCCAGCAGCTTGAGGCTAGCGGCAGATACGCAGTATTTT.

This clone appeared a single time. This chain joins TRBV28 and TRBJ2-3, with 7 bases identical to TRBD2. V lost 3 bases and J lost 1; bases outside the gene matches: 10. This CDR3 spans 17 amino acids. The V gene's germline CDR1 is MDHEN and CDR2 SYDVKM. The CDR3 DNA reads as TGTGCCAGCAGTTTGGGAGGGAGCCTTATGGGCACAGATACGCAGTATTTT. Protein: CASSLGGSLMGTDTQYF.

This clone was detected only a few times. The J gene is TRBJ1-3, the V gene TRBV5-1, with TRBD1 matching 8 bases. J gave up 5 bases and V 4 bases, and 11 bases lay outside the gene matches. Germline CDR1 reads SGHRS; CDR2 reads YFSETQ. The CDR3 loop spans 16 amino acids. The DNA for the CDR3 is TGCGCCAGCAGCCTAGTGGGACAGGCCGAGAGAAACACCATATATTTT. Translating gives CASSLVGQAERNTIYF.

V usage is TRBV25-1 and J usage is TRBJ2-7; a weak D match, TRBD2 (5 bases). The germline CDR1 and CDR2 sequences are MGHDK and SYGVNS. CDR3 size: 11 residues. Trimming took off 8 bases at V and 6 bases at J, with 11 bases between the two ends. The CDR3 DNA is TGTGCCAGCCACCGGGGTGGCGAGCAGTACTTC. The encoded protein is CASHRGGEQYF.

The table lists this clone with a few counts. The V call is TRBV18, the J call TRBJ2-2; D uncertain. This CDR3 has 13 residues. Per the germline V gene, CDR1 is KGHSH and CDR2 is LQKENI. Trimming stripped 4 bases from V and 0 bases from J, with 3 bases between. CDR3 amino acids: CASSRANTGELFF. CDR3 sequence (DNA): TGTGCCAGCTCACGAGCGAACACCGGGGAGCTGTTTTTT.

The J gene is TRBJ1-2, the V gene TRBV28; D uncertain. This CDR3 has 15 residues. V shed 4 bases and J shed 2 bases, with 14 bases lying between them. Germline V gene data show CDR1 as MDHEN and CDR2 as SYDVKM. The CDR3 reads CASSSPRAGNYGYTF. In DNA, the CDR3 is TGTGCCAGCAGTTCCCCCCGAGCAGGCAACTATGGCTACACCTTC.

The chain links TRBV28 to TRBJ2-7, with D possibly matching TRBD2 (5 bases). This CDR3 is 18 amino acids long. V was trimmed by 3 bases and J by 0 bases, leaving 21 bases between them. CDR1 is MDHEN, CDR2 SYDVKM, per germline. The CDR3 sequence: CASSLGAGSAFTSYEQYF. Written as DNA, the CDR3 is TGTGCCAGCAGTTTGGGAGCCGGGTCCGCCTTTACCTCCTACGAGCAGTACTTC.